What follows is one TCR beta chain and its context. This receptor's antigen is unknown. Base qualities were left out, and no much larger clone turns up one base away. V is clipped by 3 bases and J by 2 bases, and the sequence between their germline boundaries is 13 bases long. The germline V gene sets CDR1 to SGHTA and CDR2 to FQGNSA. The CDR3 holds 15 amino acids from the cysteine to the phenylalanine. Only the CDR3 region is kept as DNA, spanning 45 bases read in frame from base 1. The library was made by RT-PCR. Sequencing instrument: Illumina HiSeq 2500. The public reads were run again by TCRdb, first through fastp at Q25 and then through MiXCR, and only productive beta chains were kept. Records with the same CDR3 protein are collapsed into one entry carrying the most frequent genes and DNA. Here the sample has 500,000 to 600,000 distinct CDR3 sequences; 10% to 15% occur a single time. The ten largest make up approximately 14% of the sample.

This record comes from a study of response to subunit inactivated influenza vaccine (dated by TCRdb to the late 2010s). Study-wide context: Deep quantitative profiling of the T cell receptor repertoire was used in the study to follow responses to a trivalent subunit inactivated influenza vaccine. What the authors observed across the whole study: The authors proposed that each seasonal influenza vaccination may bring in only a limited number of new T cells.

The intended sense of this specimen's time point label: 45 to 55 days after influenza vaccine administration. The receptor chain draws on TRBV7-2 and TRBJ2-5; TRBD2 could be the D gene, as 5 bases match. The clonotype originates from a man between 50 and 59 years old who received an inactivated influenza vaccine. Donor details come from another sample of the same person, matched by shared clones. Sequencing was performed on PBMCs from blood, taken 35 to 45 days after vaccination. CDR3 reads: CASSLMTTTQETQYF. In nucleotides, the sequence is TGTGCCAGCAGCTTGATGACTACCACACAAGAGACCCAGTACTTC.